This note documents a single TCR beta chain sequence. Antigen specificity is unknown. This CDR3 is missing its conserved last phenylalanine or tryptophan, likely due to a read error. These data belong to a study of tumor-infiltrating lymphocytes in primary liver carcinoma. Study results and limitations: The use of bulk unsorted samples meant that CD4+ and CD8+ repertoires were not compared. A significantly higher top-250-clone fraction was found in tumors than in blood (p = 0.039).

Starting material of about 480 ng total RNA yielded TCR beta cDNA via a constant-region primer. For TCR beta, libraries were produced by three nested multiplex PCR rounds using slightly modified ARM-PCR. TCRdb ran MiXCR on the multiplex PCR reads and lists one entry per CDR3 protein. In the table there are a few hundred thousand distinct CDR3 sequences, more than 55% of which are singletons. Unsorted whole blood yielded the blood RNA, and germline DNA was also extracted. Every patient had chronic HBV infection and was treatment-naive. The TCR originated in a woman aged 25 to 39 with primary liver carcinoma and hepatitis B virus infection. Sequencing was carried out using peripheral blood.

Written as DNA, the CDR3 is TGCGCCAGCAGAGGGGGAGAGTATCAGCCCCAGCATTAT. This encodes CASRGGEYQPQHY. The V call is TRBV11-2, the J call TRBJ1-5, with D possibly matching TRBD1 (6 bases). Germline CDR1 is SGHAT and CDR2 is FQNNGV. The CDR3 is 13 residues long.